The 9 T cell receptor beta chains in this list originate from one sample, sequenced in a study of cytomegalovirus exposure and HLA in healthy donors. This table comes from immunoSEQ multiplex PCR, and its TCRdb copy is limited to in-frame clones, with some not included. The table includes about 130,000 clones, just under 90% detected once. Specimen: PBMCs. The receptor set was obtained from a young man in good health and CMV-seronegative.

J is TRBJ2-7 and V is TRBV6-1, with TRBD2 as a possible D gene (5 bases). Germline CDR1 is MNHNS and CDR2 is SASEGT. The CDR3 extends over 14 amino acids. The V and J ends lost 7 bases and 3 bases respectively, with 16 bases between them. The DNA of the CDR3 is TGTGCCAGCATATGGGGAGCAGGCAGCTACGAGCAGTACTTC. It is translated as CASIWGAGSYEQYF.

Only a few counts were recorded for this clone. At one end the junction does not follow the germline gene, possibly because of a read error. This chain joins TRBV10-1 and TRBJ1-5, with D hard to call. The CDR3 loop spans 13 amino acids. Germline CDR1 WNHNN, CDR2 SYGVQD (reference sequence). CDR3 amino acids: CASSDTSYQPQHF. Here the CDR3 DNA reads TGCGCCAGCAGTGACACTAGCTATCAGCCCCAGCATTTT.

The chain is built from TRBV5-1 and TRBJ2-1; D perhaps matches TRBD2 (5 bases). Per germline, CDR1 SGHRS and CDR2 YFSETQ. CDR3 length equals 14 residues. V was shortened by 2 bases and J by 9 bases, with 15 bases between the two germline ends. CDR3 residues: CASSLIVGAGEQFF. CDR3 bases: TGCGCCAGCAGCTTAATAGTGGGAGCCGGTGAGCAGTTCTTC.

The chain is built from TRBV7-6 and TRBJ2-1, with TRBD2 matching 9 bases. Trimming removed 7 bases from V and 9 bases from J; junction bases left unmatched: 13. In germline, CDR1 is SGHVS, CDR2 FNYEAQ. This CDR3 is 15 amino acids long. CDR3 nucleotides: TGTGCCAGCACCCTATCGAAACTAGCGGGCGGTGAGCAGTTCTTC. Translation gives CASTLSKLAGGEQFF. Drawing the rest from reference TRBV7-6 and TRBJ2-1, the complete variable domain is GAGVSQSPRYKVTKRGQDVALRCDPISGHVSLYWYRQALGQGPEFLTYFNYEAQQDKSGLPNDRFSAERPEGSISTLTIQRTEQRDSAMYRCASTLSKLAGGEQFFGPGTRLTVL.

This clone has only one observation. The rearrangement links TRBV2 to TRBJ2-5; D gene unclear. Trimming left V 6 bases short and J 5 bases short, with 4 bases between. Germline CDR1 and CDR2: SNHLY and FYNNEI. The CDR3 is 10 residues long. CDR3 bases: TGTGCCAGCAGGGCTGAGACCCAGTACTTC. It translates to CASRAETQYF.

The V call is TRBV5-4, the J call TRBJ2-5, with D possibly being TRBD2 (5 bases). This CDR3 region has 13 residues. From germline, CDR1 is SGHNT and CDR2 YYREEE (reference sequence). Between the trimmed V and J ends, which lost 4 bases and 4 bases, there was a span of 11 bases. As DNA, the CDR3 is TGTGCCAGCAGCCAACCTCGGGGAGAGACCCAGTACTTC. It yields the protein CASSQPRGETQYF.

This clone was observed a handful of times. The chain combines TRBV6-6 with TRBJ2-7, with 10 bases identical to TRBD1. The germline V gene encodes CDR1 MNHNY and CDR2 SVGAGI (reference sequence). V lost 10 bases to trimming and J lost 5 bases; unmatched junction nucleotides: 11. The CDR3 totals 14 residues. DNA for the CDR3: TGTGCCACTACCCGGGGACAGGGGCCGCACGAGCAGTACTTC. This sequence encodes CATTRGQGPHEQYF.

This clone has only a few counts. The V call is TRBV19, the J call TRBJ1-1; 9 bases match TRBD1. This CDR3 region has 14 residues. CDR1 is LNHDA and CDR2 is SQIVND in the germline V gene (reference sequence). The J segment lost 4 bases and the V segment lost 8 bases, leaving 8 bases of the junction unmatched. For the CDR3, the DNA is TGTGCCAGTTCCCACAGGGGGCGAGTCACTGAAGCTTTCTTT. Protein sequence: CASSHRGRVTEAFF. Full variable domain (rest looked up from reference TRBV19 and TRBJ1-1): DGGITQSPKYLFRKEGQNVTLSCEQNLNHDAMYWYRQDPGQGLRLIYYSQIVNDFQKGDIAEGYSVSREKKESFPLTVTSAQKNPTAFYLCASSHRGRVTEAFFGQGTRLTVV.

The chain combines TRBV2 with TRBJ1-3; TRBD1 agrees at 7 bases. Germline CDR1 is SNHLY and CDR2 is FYNNEI. This CDR3 is built from 15 residues. V trimming: 4 bases; J trimming: 4 bases; junction bases outside the gene matches: 7. The DNA for the CDR3 is TGTGCCAGCAGTGGACAGGGACTAGGCGGAAACACCATATATTTT. Its translation is CASSGQGLGGNTIYF.